This TCR beta chain comes out of a study of identical twins. Findings and limits, study-wide: A lower insertion count was a feature of abundant cord blood beta clonotypes, with no such feature in memory repertoires. The same donors were not followed; conclusions instead depended on cross-sectional statistical analysis.

MiXCR, applied by TCRdb to the 5' RACE reads, yields one record per CDR3 protein. The sample comprises more than 650,000 distinct CDR3 sequences, 6.1% of which are singletons, and roughly 2% rests with the top ten. A note on this clonotype: The antigen is not known.

The germline V gene has CDR1 SEHNR and CDR2 FQNEAQ (reference sequence). Trimming at V came to 5 bases and at J to 2 bases, leaving 5 bases not matched to a gene. The CDR3 is 16 amino acids. Sequenced material: naive T cells sorted from blood. V and J are TRBV7-9 and TRBJ2-7; 14 bases line up with TRBD2. The sequence was collected from a man aged 18 to 30 in good health. The DNA of the CDR3 is TGTGCCAGCAGCAGAAAGGGACTAGCGGGAGCCTACGAGCAGTACTTC. This codes for CASSRKGLAGAYEQYF.